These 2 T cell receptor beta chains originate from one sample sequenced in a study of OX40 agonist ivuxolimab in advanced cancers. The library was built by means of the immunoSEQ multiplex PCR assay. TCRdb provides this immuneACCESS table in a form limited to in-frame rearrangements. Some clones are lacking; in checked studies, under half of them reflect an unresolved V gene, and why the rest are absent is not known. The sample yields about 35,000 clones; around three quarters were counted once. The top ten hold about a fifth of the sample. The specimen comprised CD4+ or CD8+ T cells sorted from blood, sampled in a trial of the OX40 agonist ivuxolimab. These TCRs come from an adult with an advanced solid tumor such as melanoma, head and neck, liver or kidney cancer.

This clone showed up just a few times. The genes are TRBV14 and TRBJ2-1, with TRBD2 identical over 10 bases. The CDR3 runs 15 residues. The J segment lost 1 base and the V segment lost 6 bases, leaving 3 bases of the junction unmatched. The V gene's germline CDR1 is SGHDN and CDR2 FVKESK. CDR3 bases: TGTGCCAGCAGGCGGACTAGCGGTTCCTACAATGAGCAGTTCTTC. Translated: CASRRTSGSYNEQFF. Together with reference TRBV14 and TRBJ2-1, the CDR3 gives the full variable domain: EAGVTQFPSHSVIEKGQTVTLRCDPISGHDNLYWYRRVMGKEIKFLLHFVKESKQDESGMPNNRFLAERTGGTYSTLKVQPAELEDSGVYFCASRRTSGSYNEQFFGPGTRLTVL.

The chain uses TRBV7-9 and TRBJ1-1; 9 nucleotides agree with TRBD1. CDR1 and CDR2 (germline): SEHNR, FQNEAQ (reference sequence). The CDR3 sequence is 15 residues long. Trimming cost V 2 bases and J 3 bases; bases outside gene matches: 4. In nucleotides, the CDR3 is TGTGCCAGCAGCTTAAGGACAGGGGCGTACACTGAAGCTTTCTTT. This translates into CASSLRTGAYTEAFF.